The 18 T cell receptor beta chains presented below share a single source sample, sequenced in a study of identical twins (dated by TCRdb to the mid-2010s). To prepare the library, 5' RACE was applied. The sequencing machine was an Illumina HiSeq 2000. TCRdb applied fastp at Q25 and MiXCR to the public reads, then kept only in-frame beta chains. Rows matching on CDR3 protein sequence are summarized as one entry with the most common DNA and genes. Present in this sample are around 1.7 million distinct CDR3 sequences, more than 30% of which were seen just once. The ten largest clones represent over 0.25% of the sample. Sequences were obtained from cord blood. The receptor set was obtained from a newborn girl in good health.

The rearrangement joins TRBV29-1 to TRBJ1-2, with D possibly TRBD1 on 6 matching bases. Germline V gene data show CDR1 as SQVTM and CDR2 as ANQGSEA. Trimming removed 3 bases at V and 4 bases at J, with 15 bases between. There are 14 residues in the CDR3. In DNA form, the CDR3 reads TGCAGCGTTGACGGGGGGGGCCGCGGCTATGGCTACACCTTC. Protein: CSVDGGGRGYGYTF.

The chain links TRBV5-1 to TRBJ2-7; no reliable D call. The CDR3 contains 15 residues. Germline assignment: CDR1 SGHRS and CDR2 YFSETQ. V lost 4 bases, J lost 7 bases, and 21 bases lay in between. The CDR3 DNA reads TGCGCCAGCAGCCCCGATACAGTCTCCTACAATGAGCAGTACTTC. This gives the protein CASSPDTVSYNEQYF.

A few counts support this clonotype. J is TRBJ1-2 and V is TRBV2, with 7 bases fitting TRBD1. Trimming took 6 bases from V and 0 from J; bases not matched to a gene: 7. The CDR3 covers 15 residues. The germline V gene has CDR1 SNHLY and CDR2 FYNNEI. In DNA, the CDR3 is TGTGCCAGCAGGCCACCCGGGACAGCTAACTATGGCTACACCTTC. It is translated as CASRPPGTANYGYTF.

As regards this clonotype: At one end the junction does not follow the germline gene, possibly because of a read error. The rearrangement joins TRBV29-1 to TRBJ2-1; 10 bases are a match to TRBD2. CDR3 length: 14 amino acids. CDR1 and CDR2 (germline): SQVTM, ANQGSEA. CDR3 nucleotides: TGCAGCGCCGCTAGCGGGGGAGCCTACAATGAGCGGTTCTTC. This gives the protein CSAASGGAYNERFF.

This clonotype was counted ten times or more. V gene TRBV7-2 combines with J gene TRBJ1-2; 7 bases map to TRBD1. The length of the CDR3 is 15 residues. From germline, CDR1 is SGHTA and CDR2 FQGNSA. With 2 bases clipped from V and 0 bases from J, the junction kept 3 bases outside the gene matches. The CDR3 loop is CASSLRDRANYGYTF. DNA for the CDR3: TGTGCCAGCAGCTTACGGGACAGAGCTAACTATGGCTACACCTTC.

The chain uses TRBV18 and TRBJ1-5; no reliable D call. The CDR3 loop spans 16 amino acids. V was pared by 3 bases and J by 0 bases, with 12 bases between. CDR1 and CDR2 (germline): KGHSH, LQKENI. DNA of the CDR3: TGTGCCAGCTCACCGGGAGGTGCCCTTAGCAATCAGCCCCAGCATTTT. It specifies CASSPGGALSNQPQHF.

This clonotype was seen many times. The rearrangement joins TRBV15 to TRBJ1-2, with TRBD1 matching over 9 bases. The CDR3 totals 17 residues. Trimming took 0 bases from V and 0 from J; bases not matched to a gene: 5. Germline assignment: CDR1 LNHNV and CDR2 YYDKDF (reference sequence). CDR3 amino acids: CATSREGTGLANYGYTF. The CDR3 DNA sequence: TGTGCCACCAGCAGAGAGGGGACAGGGTTAGCTAACTATGGCTACACCTTC. Using reference TRBV15 and TRBJ1-2 for the parts outside the CDR3, the full variable domain is DAMVIQNPRYQVTQFGKPVTLSCSQTLNHNVMYWYQQKSSQAPKLLFHYYDKDFNNEADTPDNFQSRRPNTSFCFLDIRSPGLGDTAMYLCATSREGTGLANYGYTFGSGTRLTVV.

CDR3 sequence: CASRYSAGGPVGGELFF. In nucleotides, the CDR3 is TGTGCCAGCAGATATTCAGCGGGAGGGCCTGTAGGAGGGGAGCTGTTTTTT. V gene TRBV27 combines with J gene TRBJ2-2; 10 bases align to TRBD2. This CDR3 contains 17 residues. In germline, CDR1 is MNHEY, CDR2 SMNVEV (reference sequence). The V and J ends lost 6 bases and 8 bases, in that order; junction bases with no gene match: 15.

The chain is built from TRBV7-9 and TRBJ1-4; D perhaps matches TRBD1 (6 bases). The CDR3 extends over 14 amino acids. Germline CDR1 and CDR2: SEHNR and FQNEAQ (reference sequence). Trimming removed 5 bases at V and 8 bases at J, with 15 bases between. The DNA of the CDR3 is TGTGCCAGCAGCCTCTACTTGGACAGCGAAAAACTGTTTTTT. It translates to CASSLYLDSEKLFF.

The gene calls are TRBV12-3 or TRBV12-4 and TRBJ2-4; D is uncertain. TRBJ2-7 matches the DNA end more closely, so the J call is doubtful. The CDR3 loop spans 13 amino acids. The CDR3 DNA reads as TGTGCCAGCAGTTTTGGGGTCTTCTACGAGCAGTACTTC. Encoded protein: CASSFGVFYEQYF.

This chain connects TRBV4-2 to TRBJ1-5, with 8 bases lining up with TRBD1. The ends lost 4 bases at V and 5 bases at J; junction bases unmatched: 7. Per the germline V gene, CDR1 is LGHNA and CDR2 is YNFKEQ. The CDR3 consists of 15 residues. CDR3 in amino acids: CASSLTTGADQPQHF. As DNA, the CDR3 is TGTGCCAGCAGCCTCACGACAGGGGCGGATCAGCCCCAGCATTTT.

This clonotype has more than one count but fewer than ten. The chain couples TRBV4-1 to TRBJ2-1; D is perhaps TRBD2 (6 bases). Germline V gives CDR1 MGHRA, CDR2 YSYEKL. The CDR3 consists of 14 residues. V was trimmed by 0 bases and J by 9 bases, leaving 12 bases between them. The CDR3 protein is CASSQDTASAEQFF. The CDR3 DNA reads as TGCGCCAGCAGCCAAGATACGGCTAGCGCTGAGCAGTTCTTC.

The chain employs TRBV12-3 or TRBV12-4 and TRBJ2-7; 7 nucleotides align to TRBD2. The CDR3 is 15 residues long. V gave up 6 bases and J gave up 3 bases; unmatched junction bases: 11. CDR3 in amino acids: CASRLGVSGDYEQYF. CDR3 coding DNA: TGTGCCAGCAGACTCGGGGTAAGCGGGGACTACGAGCAGTACTTC.

This chain joins TRBV29-1 and TRBJ1-2; D is ambiguous. Trimming took off 5 bases at V and 4 bases at J, with 14 bases between the two ends. Per germline, CDR1 SQVTM and CDR2 ANQGSEA. This CDR3 has 13 amino acids. DNA of the CDR3: TGCAGCGTTCCTCCCGGGCCCACCTATGGCTACACCTTC. Amino acids: CSVPPGPTYGYTF.

This clonotype was counted ten times or more. This chain joins TRBV7-9 and TRBJ2-7; 10 positions match TRBD1. J gave up 5 bases and V 4 bases, and 14 bases lay outside the gene matches. CDR3 length equals 17 residues. Germline V lookup: CDR1 SEHNR, CDR2 FQNEAQ (reference sequence). The CDR3 loop is CASSYPILGTGDHEQYF. The CDR3 DNA is TGTGCCAGCAGCTATCCCATACTCGGGACAGGGGATCACGAGCAGTACTTC.

The chain carries TRBV7-9 and TRBJ1-1; D is unclear. V was cut by 1 base and J by 0 bases, with 6 bases left in between. There are 14 residues in the CDR3. Germline-derived CDR1 and CDR2 are SEHNR and FQNEAQ (reference sequence). The CDR3 sequence: CASSLELMNTEAFF. DNA of the CDR3: TGTGCCAGCAGCTTAGAGCTCATGAACACTGAAGCTTTCTTT.

This clonotype was recorded at least ten times. The J gene is TRBJ2-3, the V gene TRBV7-2, with TRBD2 matching over 7 bases. Germline V gives CDR1 SGHTA, CDR2 FQGNSA. Unmatched junction bases numbered 5, after V lost 2 bases and J lost 0 bases. CDR3 length: 16 residues. CDR3 amino acids: CASSLSSGPSTDTQYF. CDR3 DNA: TGTGCCAGCAGCTTATCTAGCGGCCCTAGCACAGATACGCAGTATTTT.

The chain couples TRBV20-1 to TRBJ1-5, with TRBD1 as a possible D gene (5 bases). In germline, CDR1 is DFQATT, CDR2 SNEGSKA (reference sequence). V was clipped by 6 bases and J by 1 base, with 13 bases between them. The CDR3 is 14 residues long. CDR3 region: CSAAKGLSNQPQHF. The CDR3 coding sequence is TGCAGTGCCGCGAAGGGACTGAGCAATCAGCCCCAGCATTTT.